Reported below is one TCR beta chain. The antigen is not known. The CDR3 sequence is 11 residues long. V was shortened by 3 bases and J by 6 bases, with 8 bases between the two germline ends. CDR1 is DFQATT and CDR2 is SNEGSKA in the germline V gene (reference sequence). The record originates from a study of CD8 T cells in ankylosing spondylitis. Study-wide findings and caveats: CD8+ by phenotype, disease-linked clones were relatively rare in peripheral blood. Blood from ankylosing spondylitis patients appeared to carry a characteristic roughly 8-variant TCR beta motif.

Each CDR3 protein gets one entry after TCRdb re-called the 5' RACE reads with MiXCR. Of about 360,000 distinct CDR3 sequences listed, roughly 22% are singletons. The rearrangement links TRBV20-1 to TRBJ1-1; D gene ambiguous. This clonotype originated in a male donor with ankylosing spondylitis or in good health (not recorded which). Sequenced material: blood, either unsorted or a sorted T cell fraction (not recorded which). In DNA form, the CDR3 reads TGCAGTGCTAGGGCCGGGCCTGAAGCTTTCTTT. Amino acid sequence: CSARAGPEAFF.